Listed here is a single T cell receptor (beta chain). The antigen remains unidentified. The sample belongs to a study of shared clonotypes between healthy human individuals. Study at large: The donor pool was made up of two women and a few men aged 18 to 49.

The study, taken as a whole, reports: Clonotypes not shared had lower generation probabilities than those common to all four donors. Clonotype sharing among donors was thought likely to change with sequencing depth.

The CDR3 is 11 amino acids. V trimming: 5 bases; J trimming: 6 bases; junction bases outside the gene matches: 4. Germline CDR1 DFQATT, CDR2 SNEGSKA (reference sequence). In the CD4+ fraction, cells were divided into CD45RA+ naive and CD45RA-negative memory subsets. The repertoire was sequenced with immunoSEQ multiplex PCR; TCRdb's copy has only in-frame clones and lacks some. The table includes around 510,000 clones, approximately 95% detected once. The TCR was taken from a woman in her 30s in good health. The chain employs TRBV20-1 and TRBJ2-7; 7 nucleotides match TRBD2. Source material: naive CD4+ T cells sorted from blood. Subset noted: CD45RA+ positively selected. The CDR3 sequence: CSASLAFEQYF. The CDR3 DNA sequence: TGCAGTGCTTCACTAGCGTTCGAGCAGTACTTC.